These 13 T cell receptor beta chains were all obtained from the same sample, sequenced in a study of T cells in localized non-small cell lung cancer. The table came from immunoSEQ multiplex PCR; TCRdb's copy has only in-frame clones and leaves some out. This repertoire shows tens of thousands of clones, approximately 84% found once; its top ten account for 4% to 5%. Sequencing used peripheral blood, obtained before any cancer treatment. These receptors were taken from a male donor at least 60 years old with stage III lung adenocarcinoma.

V usage is TRBV5-4 and J usage is TRBJ2-1; 12 bases line up with TRBD2. Germline V gene sequence: CDR1 SGHNT, CDR2 YYREEE (reference sequence). The length of the CDR3 is 16 residues. Trimming cost V 1 base and J 8 bases; bases outside gene matches: 7. Written as DNA, the CDR3 is TGTGCCAGCAGCTTGCGACTAGCGGGGGCCTCGGATGAGCAGTTCTTC. It specifies CASSLRLAGASDEQFF.

The count of this clone is one. The chain links TRBV30 to TRBJ1-1; the D gene is possibly TRBD1 (6 bases). The germline gives CDR1 GTSNPN, CDR2 SVGIG (reference sequence). The CDR3 has 14 residues. Between the trimmed V and J ends, which lost 2 bases and 6 bases, there was a span of 16 bases. This CDR3 reads CAWSPLGGRAEAFF. DNA for the CDR3: TGTGCCTGGAGTCCCCTCGGGGGCAGGGCTGAAGCTTTCTTT.

The V call is TRBV5-6, the J call TRBJ1-5; D might be TRBD1 (6 bases). Germline CDR1 is SGHDT and CDR2 is YYEEEE. This CDR3 has 14 residues. Trimming cost V 3 bases and J 2 bases, with 9 bases left between them. DNA of the CDR3: TGTGCCAGCAGCTACAGGGCGGGCAATCAGCCCCAGCATTTT. Its translation: CASSYRAGNQPQHF.

The chain employs TRBV18 and TRBJ2-5; weak D call: TRBD2 (5 bases). Trimming removed 3 bases at V and 4 bases at J, with 18 bases between. This CDR3 region has 16 residues. Germline V gene data show CDR1 as KGHSH and CDR2 as LQKENI. The CDR3 DNA is TGTGCCAGCTCACCGTTTAGCGCGCTCAAAGGAGAGACCCAGTACTTC. Translating it yields CASSPFSALKGETQYF.

This clone was counted once. The rearrangement links TRBV11-2 to TRBJ2-7; D not resolved. V lost 2 bases and J lost 1, with 12 bases in between. This CDR3 is built from 15 residues. CDR1 is SGHAT, CDR2 FQNNGV, per germline. The CDR3 is CASSLFEHSSYEQYF. Here the CDR3 DNA reads TGTGCCAGCAGCTTATTCGAACATTCTTCCTACGAGCAGTACTTC.

The chain uses TRBV7-9 and TRBJ2-2, with 8 bases that match TRBD2. Germline V lookup: CDR1 SEHNR, CDR2 FQNEAQ (reference sequence). The CDR3 length is 13 residues. V lost 11 bases and J lost 1; bases outside the gene matches: 3. The CDR3 reads CAGSGKNTGELFF. DNA for the CDR3: TGTGCCGGTAGCGGGAAGAACACCGGGGAGCTGTTTTTT.

The V and J genes are TRBV30 and TRBJ1-1, with D tentatively TRBD1 (5 bases). The V end was cut by 0 bases, the J end by 6 bases, with 17 bases between. The CDR3 totals 15 residues. Germline V lookup: CDR1 GTSNPN, CDR2 SVGIG (reference sequence). CDR3 bases: TGTGCCTGGAGTGTACTGTGGGGGATGGTCCCTGAAGCTTTCTTT. Encoded protein: CAWSVLWGMVPEAFF.

This clone was detected once. CDR3 bases: TGCAGCGTTGATGGAAATACCCACAATGAGCAGTTCTTC. It encodes CSVDGNTHNEQFF. The chain joins TRBV29-1 to TRBJ2-1; D unclear. This CDR3 comprises 13 residues. V shed 3 bases and J shed 5 bases, with 11 bases lying between them. The germline gives CDR1 SQVTM, CDR2 ANQGSEA.

The chain couples TRBV6-5 to TRBJ2-2, with a weak D call TRBD1 (6 bases). V lost 6 bases to trimming and J lost 2 bases, with 13 bases between them. This CDR3 spans 15 amino acids. CDR1 is MNHEY and CDR2 is SVGAGI in the germline V gene. CDR3 bases: TGTGCCAGCAGGACCGGGACAATCAACACCGGGGAGCTGTTTTTT. It yields the protein CASRTGTINTGELFF.

This chain links TRBV16 with TRBJ2-7; 8 bases agree with TRBD1. V was clipped by 3 bases and J by 6 bases; unmatched bases: 7. Germline CDR1 KGHSY, CDR2 FQNENV. This CDR3 is 14 amino acids long. The CDR3 here is CASSHDRGNPEQYF. CDR3 DNA: TGTGCCAGCAGCCACGACAGGGGAAACCCCGAGCAGTACTTC.

The chain links TRBV5-1 to TRBJ1-3; 11 bases line up with TRBD1. There are 14 residues in the CDR3. Germline lookup yields CDR1 SGHRS and CDR2 YFSETQ. J was trimmed by 9 bases and V by 5 bases; bases with no gene match: 7. The CDR3, as DNA: TGCGCCAGCAGTTCAGGACAGGGGGCGACCACCATATATTTT. Translated, it gives CASSSGQGATTIYF.

The genes are TRBV27 and TRBJ2-3; 11 positions agree with TRBD2. The germline gives CDR1 MNHEY, CDR2 SMNVEV (reference sequence). J was trimmed by 3 bases and V by 11 bases; bases with no gene match: 19. This CDR3 contains 18 residues. CDR3 nucleotide sequence: TGTGCCGGTATCTCGGGGGTTCGACTAGCGGGGAGTACAGATACGCAGTATTTT. Its protein product is CAGISGVRLAGSTDTQYF.

This clone appeared a few times. This chain uses TRBV6-5 with TRBJ1-1, with D maybe TRBD1 (6 bases). This CDR3 spans 12 amino acids. V lost 8 bases and J 7 bases, leaving 14 bases between the germline ends. Germline values: CDR1 MNHEY, CDR2 SVGAGI. CDR3 DNA: TGTGCCAGCGGGGGGGCGTACGATGAAGCTTTCTTT. Its protein is CASGGAYDEAFF.